The present entry profiles one T cell receptor beta chain with its context. The antigen remains undetermined. These data are taken from a study of cytomegalovirus exposure and HLA in healthy donors. Overall study results and limits: Indistinguishable V segments such as TRBV6-2 and TRBV6-3 were excluded. Testing in vitro showed a few CMV-associated chains specific for CMV antigens. A missense DCLRE1C variant was associated with V- and J-gene trimming of TCR beta chains in a later analysis, and an independent cohort replicated the association.

PCR employed 60 Vbeta and 13 Jbeta primers. Clones were sequenced by immunoSEQ multiplex PCR, and TCRdb holds only the in-frame ones, with some missing. The table lists approximately 100,000 clones, around 80% of them singletons. Germline loops: CDR1 SGHRS, CDR2 YFSETQ. Trimming removed 4 bases from V and 0 bases from J; junction bases left unmatched: 6. This CDR3 has 16 residues. Sequencing used PBMCs. The sequence was obtained from a woman aged 18 to 35 in good health and CMV-seronegative. The rearrangement joins TRBV5-1 to TRBJ1-1; 10 bases are a match to TRBD1. The CDR3 protein is CASSHRTGGMNTEAFF. CDR3 DNA: TGCGCCAGCAGCCATAGGACAGGGGGAATGAACACTGAAGCTTTCTTT.